Listed below are T cell receptor beta chains from one sample, sequenced in a study of blood T cells in healthy people across ages. TCRdb processed the 5' RACE reads anew with MiXCR; each CDR3 protein has one entry. The sample carries roughly 1,700,000 distinct CDR3 sequences, roughly 28% recorded once. The sample comprised blood. The receptors stem from a woman under 40 in good health. Each CDR3 is given with its conserved first and last residue. Fields, in order: J gene, D gene, clone size, V gene, CDR3 protein, CDR3 DNA. The D gene is left open where the match is weak. Expanded clones get a size class; other rows say once, few or many, or leave the size out.

J: TRBJ2-6; D: .; size: .; V: TRBV2; CDR3: CASSVSPAGANVLTF; DNA: TGTGCCAGCAGTGTTTCGCCAGCTGGGGCCAACGTCCTGACTTTC
J: TRBJ1-2; D: TRBD1; size: many; V: TRBV6-4; CDR3: CASSDLRRDRNYGYTF; DNA: TGTGCCAGCAGTGATTTACGCCGGGACAGAAATTATGGCTACACCTTC
J: TRBJ2-4; D: .; size: many; V: TRBV20-1; CDR3: CSASYNLAKNIQYF; DNA: TGCAGTGCTAGCTACAATCTAGCCAAAAACATTCAGTACTTC
J: TRBJ2-7; D: TRBD2; size: .; V: TRBV7-9; CDR3: CATEAGVAYEQYF; DNA: TGTGCCACCGAGGCGGGAGTAGCCTACGAGCAGTACTTC
J: TRBJ2-1; D: TRBD2; size: .; V: TRBV28; CDR3: CASRGLAGGRSEQFF; DNA: TGTGCCAGCAGAGGACTAGCGGGGGGGCGTAGTGAGCAGTTCTTC
J: TRBJ2-7; D: TRBD2; size: .; V: TRBV12-3/TRBV12-4; CDR3: CASSLGQGTTSILAGGNEQYF; DNA: TGTGCCAGCAGTCTCGGACAGGGGACTACCTCGATTCTAGCGGGGGGCAACGAGCAGTACTTC
J: TRBJ1-3; D: .; size: .; V: TRBV6-6; CDR3: CASSPSSGFSGNTIYF; DNA: TGTGCCAGCAGCCCATCTTCGGGGTTCTCTGGAAACACCATATATTTT
J: TRBJ2-1; D: TRBD1; size: few; V: TRBV19; CDR3: CASSIGQGAMNEQFF; DNA: TGTGCCAGTAGTATTGGACAGGGGGCTATGAATGAGCAGTTCTTC
J: TRBJ2-7; D: .; size: few; V: TRBV27; CDR3: CASSLSGGPQYEQYF; DNA: TGTGCCAGCAGTTTATCTGGCGGGCCACAATACGAGCAGTACTTC
J: TRBJ2-1; D: .; size: .; V: TRBV7-2; CDR3: CASGEGRSVGQFF; DNA: TGTGCGAGCGGAGAGGGGAGGTCGGTCGGTCAGTTCTTC
J: TRBJ1-1; D: TRBD1; size: few; V: TRBV29-1; CDR3: CSGGTGGAGGFF; DNA: TGCAGCGGGGGGACAGGGGGAGCAGGAGGTTTCTTT
J: TRBJ2-2; D: TRBD2; size: .; V: TRBV24-1; CDR3: CATETSLKTGELFF; DNA: TGTGCCACCGAGACTAGCTTAAAGACCGGGGAGCTGTTTTTT
J: TRBJ1-5; D: .; size: .; V: TRBV6-6; CDR3: CASSYSGGERQPQHF; DNA: TGTGCCAGCAGTTACTCGGGGGGGGAGAGGCAGCCCCAGCATTTT
J: TRBJ2-1; D: .; size: few; V: TRBV25-1; CDR3: CASSDASLLSNEQFF; DNA: TGTGCCAGCAGTGATGCCTCCCTCCTCTCCAATGAGCAGTTCTTC
J: TRBJ1-5; D: .; size: .; V: TRBV7-9; CDR3: CASSSRPLLNQPQHF; DNA: TGTGCCAGCAGCTCCCGACCCCTTCTAAATCAGCCCCAGCATTTT
J: TRBJ2-2; D: .; size: once; V: TRBV7-8; CDR3: CASGSTDQDTGELFF; DNA: TGTGCCAGCGGCTCTACCGACCAAGACACCGGGGAGCTGTTTTTT
J: TRBJ2-3; D: TRBD2; size: .; V: TRBV3-1; CDR3: CASRKAGTSSTDTQYF; DNA: TGTGCCAGCAGAAAAGCCGGGACTAGCAGCACAGATACGCAGTATTTT
J: TRBJ2-7; D: TRBD2; size: .; V: TRBV18; CDR3: CASSSRTSGGLYEQYF; DNA: TGTGCCAGCTCATCAAGGACTAGCGGGGGACTCTACGAGCAGTACTTC